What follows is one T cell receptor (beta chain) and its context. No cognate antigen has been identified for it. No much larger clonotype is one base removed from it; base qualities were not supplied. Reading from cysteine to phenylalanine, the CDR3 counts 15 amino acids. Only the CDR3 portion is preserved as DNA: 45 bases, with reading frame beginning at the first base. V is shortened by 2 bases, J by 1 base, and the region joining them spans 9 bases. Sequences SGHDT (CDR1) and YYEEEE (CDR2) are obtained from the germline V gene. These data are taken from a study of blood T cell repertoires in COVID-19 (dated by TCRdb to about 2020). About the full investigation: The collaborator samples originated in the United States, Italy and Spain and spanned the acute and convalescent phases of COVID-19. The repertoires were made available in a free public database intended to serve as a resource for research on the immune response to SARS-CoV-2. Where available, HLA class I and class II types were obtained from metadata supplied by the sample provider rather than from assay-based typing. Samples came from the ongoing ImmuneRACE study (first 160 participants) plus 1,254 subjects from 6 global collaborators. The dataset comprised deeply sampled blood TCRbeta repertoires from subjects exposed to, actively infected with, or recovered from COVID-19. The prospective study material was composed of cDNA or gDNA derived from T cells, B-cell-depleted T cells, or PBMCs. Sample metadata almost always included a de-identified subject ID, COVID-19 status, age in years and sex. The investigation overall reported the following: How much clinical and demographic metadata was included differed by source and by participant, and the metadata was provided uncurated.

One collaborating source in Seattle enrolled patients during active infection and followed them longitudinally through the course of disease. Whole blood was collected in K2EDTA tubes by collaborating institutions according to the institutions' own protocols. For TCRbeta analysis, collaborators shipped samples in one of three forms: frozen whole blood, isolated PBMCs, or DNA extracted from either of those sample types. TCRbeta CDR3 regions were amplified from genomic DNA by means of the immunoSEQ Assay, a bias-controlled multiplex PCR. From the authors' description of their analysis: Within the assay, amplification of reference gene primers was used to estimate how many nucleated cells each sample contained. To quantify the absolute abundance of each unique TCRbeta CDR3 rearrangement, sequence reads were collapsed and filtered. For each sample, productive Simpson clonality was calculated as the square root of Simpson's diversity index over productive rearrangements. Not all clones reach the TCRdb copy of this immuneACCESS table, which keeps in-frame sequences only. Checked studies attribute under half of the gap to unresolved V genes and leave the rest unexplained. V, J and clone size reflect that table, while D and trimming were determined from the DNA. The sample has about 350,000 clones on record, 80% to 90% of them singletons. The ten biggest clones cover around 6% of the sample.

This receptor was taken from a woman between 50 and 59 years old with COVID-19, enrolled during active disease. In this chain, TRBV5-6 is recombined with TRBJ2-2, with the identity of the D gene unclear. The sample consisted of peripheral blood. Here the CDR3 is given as CASSFGGLNTGELFF. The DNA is TGTGCCAGCAGCTTCGGCGGTTTGAACACCGGGGAGCTGTTTTTT.